This TCR beta chain appears in the sequencing data of a study of shared clonotypes between healthy human individuals. The CDR3 runs to 15 residues. CDR1 and CDR2 from the germline V gene are SEHNR and FQNEAQ (reference sequence). The trim removed 7 bases at V and 5 bases at J, leaving 9 bases unmatched. Naive CD8 isolation took CD45RO-negative cells positively selected for CCR7 and excluded terminally differentiated effector memory CD45RA+ cells. Produced via immunoSEQ multiplex PCR; TCRdb's table is partial and in-frame only. This sample has around 550,000 clones, with 90% to 95% found just once. Material: naive CD8+ T cells sorted from blood. The chain uses TRBV7-9 and TRBJ2-7; 12 nucleotides align to TRBD2. This TCR came from a woman between 25 and 40 years old in good health. CDR3 DNA sequence: TGTGCCAGCACCGACGGACTAGCGGGGCCTGACGAGCAGTACTTC. Amino acids: CASTDGLAGPDEQYF. Full variable domain (remainder filled in from reference TRBV7-9 and TRBJ2-7): DTGVSQNPRHKITKRGQNVTFRCDPISEHNRLYWYRQTLGQGPEFLTYFQNEAQLEKSRLLSDRFSAERPKGSFSTLEIQRTEQGDSAMYLCASTDGLAGPDEQYFGPGTRLTVT.